This TCR beta chain was documented in a study of T cell changes during pregnancy in multiple sclerosis. Germline V gene sequence: CDR1 SQVTM, CDR2 ANQGSEA. The CDR3 loop spans 12 amino acids. Trimming left V 6 bases short and J 6 bases short, with 15 bases between. The data were produced by immunoSEQ multiplex PCR, yet TCRdb's version contains in-frame clones alone and is incomplete. The top ten hold around a sixth of the sample, which has over 9,000 clones, 65% to 85% seen once. The chain uses TRBV29-1 and TRBJ2-7, with D possibly being TRBD2 (5 bases). This receptor was identified in a female donor in good health, enrolled as a control in a pregnancy study. This specimen consisted of CD8+ T cells from peripheral blood mononuclear cells, obtained in the third trimester of pregnancy. This chain's CDR3 is CSVEGGPGEQYF. The CDR3 DNA is TGCAGCGTCGAGGGTGGGCCGGGCGAGCAGTACTTC.